This passage covers 10 T cell receptor beta chains from one sample sequenced in a study of T cell responses to AZD1222 COVID-19 vaccine. Assay: immunoSEQ multiplex PCR; the TCRdb copy retains only in-frame clones and omits some. The sample has more than 85,000 clones, approximately 90% seen once. The source material was peripheral blood, sampled on day 0 of AZD1222 vaccination. The source is an adult in good health.

The rearrangement links TRBV12-5 to TRBJ1-6; 9 bases fit TRBD1. CDR3 length: 13 residues. V dropped 9 bases and J dropped 9; count of bases not matched to a gene: 6. Germline CDR1 is LGHNT and CDR2 is FRNRAP. The CDR3 reads CASGQGRISPLHF. CDR3 in DNA: TGTGCTAGCGGACAGGGGAGGATTTCACCCCTCCACTTT.

The DNA of the CDR3 is TGTGCCAGCAGCCAAGTCGGAGCCAAAAACATTCAGTACTTC. Its protein is CASSQVGAKNIQYF. V is TRBV14 and J is TRBJ2-4; D not certain. Germline CDR1 reads SGHDN; CDR2 reads FVKESK. Trimming removed 1 base at V and 0 bases at J, with 4 bases between. The CDR3 runs to 14 residues.

This clone was counted a few times. Other nucleotide sequences in the sample specify the same CDR3. The chain links TRBV9 to TRBJ2-3; 8 positions agree with TRBD1. The CDR3 is 16 residues long. CDR1 and CDR2 from the germline V gene are SGDLS and YYNGEE. V shed 0 bases, J shed 1 base, and the junction held 4 bases outside the gene matches. In DNA, the CDR3 is TGTGCCAGCAGCGTAGGTGGGGGACAGGGCACAGATACGCAGTATTTT. Its translation is CASSVGGGQGTDTQYF.

This clone was recorded once. The chain links TRBV10-3 to TRBJ1-5; no firm D call. The CDR3 runs 14 residues. Germline loops: CDR1 ENHRY, CDR2 SYGVKD. Trimming shortened V by 5 bases and J by 3 bases, and 11 bases separated the two germline ends. Written as DNA, the CDR3 is TGTGCCATCAGTCCAGACGGCCCCAATCAGCCCCAGCATTTT. Translating gives CAISPDGPNQPQHF.

The chain uses TRBV2 and TRBJ1-3; 7 bases fit TRBD1. Germline loops: CDR1 SNHLY, CDR2 FYNNEI. The CDR3 sequence is 15 residues long. J gave up 4 bases and V 5 bases, and 8 bases lay outside the gene matches. The CDR3: CASSPGTEFGNTIYF. The CDR3 DNA follows: TGTGCCAGCAGTCCCGGGACAGAATTCGGAAACACCATATATTTT.

This sequence joins TRBV10-3 and TRBJ2-2; 10 bases agree with TRBD1. CDR1 and CDR2 from the germline V gene are ENHRY and SYGVKD. This CDR3 is 15 amino acids long. V lost 6 bases, J lost 0 bases, and 1 base stayed unmatched. The DNA of the CDR3 is TGTGCCATCAGGGGGACAGGGGCGAACACCGGGGAGCTGTTTTTT. Translation gives CAIRGTGANTGELFF.

This chain links TRBV11-3 with TRBJ1-4; TRBD1 matches 7 bases. CDR3 length equals 14 residues. Germline V gene sequence: CDR1 SGHNT, CDR2 YENEEA. J lost 3 bases, V lost 5 bases, and 3 bases had no gene match. The CDR3 DNA sequence: TGTGCCAGCAGCGCCAGGGGGGCTAATGAAAAACTGTTTTTT. Translating gives CASSARGANEKLFF.

This chain links TRBV4-1 with TRBJ1-1; no clear D gene. Trimming cost V 1 base and J 14 bases, with 17 bases left between them. The germline gives CDR1 MGHRA, CDR2 YSYEKL. CDR3 length: 13 amino acids. CDR3 bases: TGCGCCAGCAGCCAAGGGTCCAGTCCCCCCGCCTTCTTT. Translating gives CASSQGSSPPAFF.

The rearrangement uses TRBV19 and TRBJ1-6; a possible D gene is TRBD1 (6 bases). CDR1 is LNHDA, CDR2 SQIVND, per germline (reference sequence). The V end lost 6 bases, the J end lost 7 bases, and 16 bases lay between the germline ends. The CDR3 sequence is 15 residues long. This CDR3 reads CASRETGLANSPLHF. CDR3 DNA sequence: TGTGCCAGTAGGGAAACAGGGTTGGCGAATTCACCCCTCCACTTT.

The J gene is TRBJ1-1, the V gene TRBV7-8, with D perhaps TRBD1 (6 bases). Germline V gives CDR1 SGHVS, CDR2 FQNEAQ. This CDR3 contains 14 residues. Trimming stripped 6 bases from V and 1 base from J, with 12 bases between. CDR3 region: CASRAGVPNTEAFF. In DNA form, the CDR3 reads TGTGCCAGCAGAGCAGGGGTGCCGAACACTGAAGCTTTCTTT.